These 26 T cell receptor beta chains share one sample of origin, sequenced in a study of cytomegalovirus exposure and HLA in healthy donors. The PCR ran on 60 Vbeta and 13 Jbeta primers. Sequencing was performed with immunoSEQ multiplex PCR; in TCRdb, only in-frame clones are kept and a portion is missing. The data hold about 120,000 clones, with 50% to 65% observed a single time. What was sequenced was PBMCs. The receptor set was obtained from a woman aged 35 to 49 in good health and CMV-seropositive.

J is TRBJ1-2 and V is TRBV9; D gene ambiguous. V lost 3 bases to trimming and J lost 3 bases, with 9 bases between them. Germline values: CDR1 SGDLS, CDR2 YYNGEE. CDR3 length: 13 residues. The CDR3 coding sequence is TGTGCCAGCAGCGCACATGATTACTATGGCTACACCTTC. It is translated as CASSAHDYYGYTF.

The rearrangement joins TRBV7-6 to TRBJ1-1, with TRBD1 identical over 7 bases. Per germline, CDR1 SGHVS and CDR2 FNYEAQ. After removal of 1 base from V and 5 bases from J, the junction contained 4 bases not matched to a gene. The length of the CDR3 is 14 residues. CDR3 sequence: CASSLGQGWTEAFF. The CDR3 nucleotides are TGTGCCAGCAGCTTAGGACAGGGATGGACTGAAGCTTTCTTT.

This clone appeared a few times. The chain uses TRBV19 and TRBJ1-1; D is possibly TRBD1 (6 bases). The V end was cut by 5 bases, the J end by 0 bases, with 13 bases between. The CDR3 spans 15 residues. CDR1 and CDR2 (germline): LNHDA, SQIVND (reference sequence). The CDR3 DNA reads TGTGCCAGTAGTCCAGAAACAGGGCTGAACACTGAAGCTTTCTTT. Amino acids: CASSPETGLNTEAFF.

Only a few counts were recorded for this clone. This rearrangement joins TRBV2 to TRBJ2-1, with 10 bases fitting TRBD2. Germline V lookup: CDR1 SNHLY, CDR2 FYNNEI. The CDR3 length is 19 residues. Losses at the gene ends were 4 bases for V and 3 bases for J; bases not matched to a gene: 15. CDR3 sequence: CASSGQSFTTSGRYNEQFF. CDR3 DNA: TGTGCCAGCAGTGGGCAGAGTTTTACGACTAGCGGGCGCTACAATGAGCAGTTCTTC.

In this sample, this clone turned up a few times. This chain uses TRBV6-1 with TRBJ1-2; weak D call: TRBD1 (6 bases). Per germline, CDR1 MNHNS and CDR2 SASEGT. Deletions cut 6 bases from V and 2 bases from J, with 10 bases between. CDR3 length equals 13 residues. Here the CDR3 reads CASRITGNYGYTF. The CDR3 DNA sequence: TGTGCCAGCAGGATCACAGGGAACTATGGCTACACCTTC.

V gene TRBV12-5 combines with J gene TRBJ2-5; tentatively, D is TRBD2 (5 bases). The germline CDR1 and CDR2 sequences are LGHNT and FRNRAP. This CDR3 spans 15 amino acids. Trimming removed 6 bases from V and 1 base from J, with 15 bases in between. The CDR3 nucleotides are TGTGCTAGTGGCTTTCCTACGGGGATCCAAGAGACCCAGTACTTC. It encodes CASGFPTGIQETQYF.

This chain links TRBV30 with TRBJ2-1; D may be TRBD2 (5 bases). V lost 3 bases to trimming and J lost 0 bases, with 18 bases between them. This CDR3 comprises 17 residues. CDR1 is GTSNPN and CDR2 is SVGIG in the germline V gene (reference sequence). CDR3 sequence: CAWRREWVWSSYNEQFF. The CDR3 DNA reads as TGTGCCTGGAGACGGGAATGGGTTTGGAGCTCCTACAATGAGCAGTTCTTC.

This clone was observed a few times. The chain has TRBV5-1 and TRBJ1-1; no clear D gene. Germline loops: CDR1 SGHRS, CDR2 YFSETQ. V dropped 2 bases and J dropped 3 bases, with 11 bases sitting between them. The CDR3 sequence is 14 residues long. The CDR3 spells CASSFFTGDTEAFF. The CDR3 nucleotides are TGCGCCAGCAGCTTCTTCACCGGGGACACTGAAGCTTTCTTT.

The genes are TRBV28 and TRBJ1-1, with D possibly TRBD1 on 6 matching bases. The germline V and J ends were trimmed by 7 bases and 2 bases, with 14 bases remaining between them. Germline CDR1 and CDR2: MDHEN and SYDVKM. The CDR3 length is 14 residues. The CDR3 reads CASTEDRSNTEAFF. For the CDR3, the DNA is TGTGCCAGCACCGAGGACAGATCCAACACTGAAGCTTTCTTT.

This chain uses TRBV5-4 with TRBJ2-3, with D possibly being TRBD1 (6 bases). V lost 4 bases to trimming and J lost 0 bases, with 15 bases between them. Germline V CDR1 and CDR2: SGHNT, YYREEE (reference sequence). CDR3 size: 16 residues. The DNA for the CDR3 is TGTGCCAGCAGCAAAGACAGGCAAAAGAGCACAGATACGCAGTATTTT. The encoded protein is CASSKDRQKSTDTQYF.

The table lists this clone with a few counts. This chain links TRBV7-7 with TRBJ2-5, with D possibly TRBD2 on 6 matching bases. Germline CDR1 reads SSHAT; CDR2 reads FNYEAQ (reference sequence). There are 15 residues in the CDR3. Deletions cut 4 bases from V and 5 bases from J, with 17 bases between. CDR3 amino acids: CASSSSGLPRETQYF. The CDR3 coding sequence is TGTGCCAGCAGCTCCTCGGGACTCCCGAGGGAGACCCAGTACTTC.

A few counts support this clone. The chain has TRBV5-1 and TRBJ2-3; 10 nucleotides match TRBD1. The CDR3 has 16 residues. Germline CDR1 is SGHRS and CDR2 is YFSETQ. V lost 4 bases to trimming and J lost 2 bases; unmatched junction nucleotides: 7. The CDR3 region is CASSPGDRGDTDTQYF. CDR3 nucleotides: TGCGCCAGCAGCCCAGGGGACAGGGGAGACACAGATACGCAGTATTTT.

CDR3 region: CAISGDYTDTQYF. Here the CDR3 DNA reads TGTGCCATCAGTGGGGACTACACAGATACGCAGTATTTT. The chain couples TRBV10-3 to TRBJ2-3; 7 bases are a match to TRBD2. Unmatched junction bases numbered 0, after V lost 4 bases and J lost 2 bases. Germline V gene sequence: CDR1 ENHRY, CDR2 SYGVKD. The CDR3 runs 13 residues.

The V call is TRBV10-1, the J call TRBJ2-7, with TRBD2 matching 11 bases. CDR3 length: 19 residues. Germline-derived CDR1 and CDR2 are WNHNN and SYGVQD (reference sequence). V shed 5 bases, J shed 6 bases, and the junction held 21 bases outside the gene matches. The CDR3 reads CASSKFLGLAAPVVCEQYF. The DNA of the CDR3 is TGCGCCAGCAGTAAATTCCTGGGACTAGCGGCTCCGGTGGTGTGCGAGCAGTACTTC.

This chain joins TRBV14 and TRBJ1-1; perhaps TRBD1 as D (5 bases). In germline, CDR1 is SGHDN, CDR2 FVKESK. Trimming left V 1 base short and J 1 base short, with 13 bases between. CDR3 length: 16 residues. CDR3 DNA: TGTGCCAGCAGCCAAGCTATATGGGGCAGGAACACTGAAGCTTTCTTT. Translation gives CASSQAIWGRNTEAFF.

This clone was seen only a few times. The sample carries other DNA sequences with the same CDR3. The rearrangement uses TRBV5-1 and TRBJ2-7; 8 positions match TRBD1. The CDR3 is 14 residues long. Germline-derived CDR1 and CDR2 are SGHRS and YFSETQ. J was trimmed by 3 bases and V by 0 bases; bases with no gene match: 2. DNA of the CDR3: TGCGCCAGCAGCTTGGCAGGGGGCGGCTACGAGCAGTACTTC. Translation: CASSLAGGGYEQYF. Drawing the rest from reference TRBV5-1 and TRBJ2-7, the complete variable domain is KAGVTQTPRYLIKTRGQQVTLSCSPISGHRSVSWYQQTPGQGLQFLFEYFSETQRNKGNFPGRFSGRQFSNSRSEMNVSTLELGDSALYLCASSLAGGGYEQYFGPGTRLTVT.

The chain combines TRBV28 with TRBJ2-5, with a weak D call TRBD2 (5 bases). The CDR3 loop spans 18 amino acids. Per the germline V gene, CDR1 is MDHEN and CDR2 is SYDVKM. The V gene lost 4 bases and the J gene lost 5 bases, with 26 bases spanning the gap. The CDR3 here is CASSSNTAFGGNGETQYF. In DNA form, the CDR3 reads TGTGCCAGCAGTTCCAATACGGCCTTCGGAGGTAACGGGGAGACCCAGTACTTC. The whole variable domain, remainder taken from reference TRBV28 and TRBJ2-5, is DVKVTQSSRYLVKRTGEKVFLECVQDMDHENMFWYRQDPGLGLRLIYFSYDVKMKEKGDIPEGYSVSREKKERFSLILESASTNQTSMYLCASSSNTAFGGNGETQYFGPGTRLLVL.

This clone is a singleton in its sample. CDR3 amino acids: CASSQDVRTGGLNTEAFF. The CDR3 DNA reads TGCGCCAGCAGCCAAGATGTCCGGACAGGGGGCCTAAACACTGAAGCTTTCTTT. This sequence joins TRBV4-1 and TRBJ1-1, with 11 bases matching TRBD1. Trimming took 0 bases from V and 2 from J; bases not matched to a gene: 8. CDR1 and CDR2 from the germline V gene are MGHRA and YSYEKL. This CDR3 contains 18 residues.

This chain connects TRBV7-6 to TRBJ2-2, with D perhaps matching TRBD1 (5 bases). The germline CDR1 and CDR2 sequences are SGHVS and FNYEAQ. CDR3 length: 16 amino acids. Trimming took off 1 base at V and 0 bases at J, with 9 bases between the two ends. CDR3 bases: TGTGCCAGCAGCTTAGTGGCAGGGACGAACACCGGGGAGCTGTTTTTT. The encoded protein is CASSLVAGTNTGELFF.

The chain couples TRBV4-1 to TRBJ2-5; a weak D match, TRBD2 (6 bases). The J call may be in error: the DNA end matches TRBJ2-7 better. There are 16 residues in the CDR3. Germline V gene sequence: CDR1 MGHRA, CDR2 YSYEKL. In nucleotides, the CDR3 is TGCGCCAGCAGCCAAGGGCCCCGGGGGACCACCTACGAGCAGTACTTC. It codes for CASSQGPRGTTYEQYF.

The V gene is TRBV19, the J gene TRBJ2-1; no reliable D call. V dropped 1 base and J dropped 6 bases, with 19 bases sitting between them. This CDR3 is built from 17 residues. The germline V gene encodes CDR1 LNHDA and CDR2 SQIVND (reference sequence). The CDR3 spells CASSIGLSNLLVNEQFF. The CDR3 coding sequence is TGTGCCAGTAGTATAGGGCTCAGTAATCTCTTGGTCAATGAGCAGTTCTTC.

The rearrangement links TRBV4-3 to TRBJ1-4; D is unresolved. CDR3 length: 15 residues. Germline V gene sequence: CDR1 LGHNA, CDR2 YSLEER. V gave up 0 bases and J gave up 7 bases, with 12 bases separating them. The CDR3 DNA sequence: TGCGCCAGCAGCCAAGAATTTCTTGACATTGAAAAACTGTTTTTT. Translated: CASSQEFLDIEKLFF.

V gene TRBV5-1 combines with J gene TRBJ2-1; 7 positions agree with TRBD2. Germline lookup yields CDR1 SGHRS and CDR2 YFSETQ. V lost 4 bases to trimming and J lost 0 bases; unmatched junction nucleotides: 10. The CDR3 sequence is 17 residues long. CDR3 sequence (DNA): TGCGCCAGCAGCACAGGTCTAGCGGAGTACTCCTACAATGAGCAGTTCTTC. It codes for CASSTGLAEYSYNEQFF. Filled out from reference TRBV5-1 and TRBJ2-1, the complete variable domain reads KAGVTQTPRYLIKTRGQQVTLSCSPISGHRSVSWYQQTPGQGLQFLFEYFSETQRNKGNFPGRFSGRQFSNSRSEMNVSTLELGDSALYLCASSTGLAEYSYNEQFFGPGTRLTVL.

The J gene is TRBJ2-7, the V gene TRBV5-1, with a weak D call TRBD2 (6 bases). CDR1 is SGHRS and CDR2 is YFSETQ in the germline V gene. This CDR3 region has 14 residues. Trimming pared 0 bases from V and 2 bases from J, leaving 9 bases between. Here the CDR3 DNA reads TGCGCCAGCAGCTTGGGGGACTTTACCTACGAGCAGTACTTC. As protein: CASSLGDFTYEQYF.

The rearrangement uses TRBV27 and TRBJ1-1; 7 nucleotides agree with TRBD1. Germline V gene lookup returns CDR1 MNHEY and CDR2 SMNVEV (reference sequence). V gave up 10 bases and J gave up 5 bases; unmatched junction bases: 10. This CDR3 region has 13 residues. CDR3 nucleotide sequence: TGTGCCACCCAAGACAGGGTGTGGACTGAAGCTTTCTTT. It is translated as CATQDRVWTEAFF.

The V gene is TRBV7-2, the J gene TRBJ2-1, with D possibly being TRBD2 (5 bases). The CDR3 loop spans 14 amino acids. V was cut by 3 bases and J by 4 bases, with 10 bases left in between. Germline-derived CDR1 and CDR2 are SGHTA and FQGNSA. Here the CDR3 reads CASSFLERYNEQFF. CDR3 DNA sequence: TGTGCCAGCAGCTTTTTGGAGCGGTACAATGAGCAGTTCTTC.